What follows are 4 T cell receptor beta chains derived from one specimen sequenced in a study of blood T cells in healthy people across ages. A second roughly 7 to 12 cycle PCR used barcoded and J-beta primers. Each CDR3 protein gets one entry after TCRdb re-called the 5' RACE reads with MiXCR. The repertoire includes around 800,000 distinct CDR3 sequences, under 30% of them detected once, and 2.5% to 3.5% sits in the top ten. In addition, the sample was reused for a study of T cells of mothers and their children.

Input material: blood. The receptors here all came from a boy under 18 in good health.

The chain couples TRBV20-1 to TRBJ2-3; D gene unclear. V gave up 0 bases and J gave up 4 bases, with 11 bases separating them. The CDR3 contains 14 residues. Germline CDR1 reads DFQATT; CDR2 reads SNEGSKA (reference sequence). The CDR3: CSARDRRSPDTQYF. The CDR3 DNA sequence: TGCAGTGCTAGAGATAGAAGGAGTCCAGATACGCAGTATTTT.

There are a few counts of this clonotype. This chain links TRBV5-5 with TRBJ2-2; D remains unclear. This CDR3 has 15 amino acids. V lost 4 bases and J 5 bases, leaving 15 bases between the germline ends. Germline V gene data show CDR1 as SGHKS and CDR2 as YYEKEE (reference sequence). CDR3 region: CASSQNWGGTGELFF. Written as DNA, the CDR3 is TGTGCCAGCAGCCAGAACTGGGGTGGTACCGGGGAGCTGTTTTTT.

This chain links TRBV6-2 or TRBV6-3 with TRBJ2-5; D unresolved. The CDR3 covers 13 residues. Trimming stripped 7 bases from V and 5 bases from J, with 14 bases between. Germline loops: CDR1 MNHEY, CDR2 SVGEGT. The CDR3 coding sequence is TGTGCCAGCATTAAAGACACCCCGGAGACCCAGTACTTC. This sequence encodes CASIKDTPETQYF.

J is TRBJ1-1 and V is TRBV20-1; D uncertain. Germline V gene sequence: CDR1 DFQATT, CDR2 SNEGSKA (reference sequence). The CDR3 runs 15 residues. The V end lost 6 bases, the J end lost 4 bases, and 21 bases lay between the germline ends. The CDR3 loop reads CSAPSGIHSGTEAFF. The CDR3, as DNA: TGCAGTGCCCCATCCGGGATCCACTCGGGCACTGAAGCTTTCTTT.